This T cell receptor beta chain was sequenced for a study of blood T cell repertoires in COVID-19. Study overall: Samples of COVID-19 (acute and convalescent) were obtained from the United States, Italy and Spain. Nucleic acid was either cDNA or gDNA, and it came from T cells, B-cell-depleted T cells, or PBMCs.

V lost 4 bases and J lost 11; bases outside the gene matches: 9. Germline CDR1 is WNHNN and CDR2 is SYGVQD (reference sequence). The CDR3 has 14 residues. Per the original data handling: Scientists estimated how many nucleated cells there were by amplifying reference gene primers. Profiled with immunoSEQ multiplex PCR; TCRdb holds only in-frame clones, not every one. Clone size and V and J calls were adopted from that table, with D and trimming inferred from the DNA. The repertoire includes some 250,000 clones, about 80% of them detected once, and roughly 2% sits in the top ten. The TCR sequence derives from a man younger than 40 who had recovered from COVID-19. The V gene is TRBV10-1, the J gene TRBJ2-3; 10 bases line up with TRBD2. Sequences were obtained from peripheral blood. The CDR3 reads CASSGTGTSAGQYF. As DNA, the CDR3 is TGCGCCAGCAGTGGAACCGGGACTAGCGCCGGGCAGTATTTT.